This is a list of T cell receptor beta chains from one sample in a study of T cell repertoires in cytomegalovirus infection. MiXCR, run by TCRdb on the reads, gives a single entry per CDR3 protein. The sample has approximately 490,000 distinct CDR3 sequences; about 11% are singletons. Input material: PBMCs. The receptors originated from a human donor in good health (CMV status not recorded). Some clones in this sample may be carry-over from other donors' samples. CDR3s include the opening cysteine and the closing phenylalanine or tryptophan. D genes are given only for firm matches. Clone size is stated in some rows and not others, as once, few, many or a class when expanded.

V gene	clone size	J gene	D gene	CDR3 DNA	CDR3 protein
TRBV5-1	.	TRBJ2-1	.	TGCGCCAGCAGCTCGGGACGGCGGAGCTCCTACAATGAGCAGTTCTTC	CASSSGRRSSYNEQFF
TRBV24-1	once	TRBJ1-5	.	TGTGCCACCAGTGATTATGAGTTTGATCAGCCCCAGCATTTT	CATSDYEFDQPQHF
TRBV28	many	TRBJ1-1	TRBD1	TGTGCCAGCAGGACTACAGGGGCATACACTGAAGCTTTCTTT	CASRTTGAYTEAFF
TRBV5-1	few	TRBJ2-5	TRBD2	TGCGCCAGCAGCTCACCACTAGCGGACTTGTACCAAGAGACCCAGTACTTC	CASSSPLADLYQETQYF
TRBV4-2	many	TRBJ2-3	TRBD2	TGTGCCAGCAGCCAGTTAGCCAGCGGGGGGCTAGCGGGTATAGCAGATACGCAGTATTTT	CASSQLASGGLAGIADTQYF
TRBV5-1	many	TRBJ1-1	.	TGCGCCAGCAGCTTGAGACACATGAACACTGAAGCTTTCTTT	CASSLRHMNTEAFF
TRBV9	few	TRBJ1-3	TRBD1	TGTGCCAGCAGCGGGTTGGGACAGGTGGGGCCGGATGGAAACACCATATATTTT	CASSGLGQVGPDGNTIYF
TRBV6-6	.	TRBJ2-3	.	TGTGCCAGCAGCCCCGGACCCGGCACAGATACGCAGTATTTT	CASSPGPGTDTQYF
TRBV7-2	many	TRBJ2-1	.	TGTGCCAGCAGCTTAGCGCCCGACAATGAGCAGTTCTTC	CASSLAPDNEQFF
TRBV2	many	TRBJ2-2	TRBD1	TGTGCCAGCAGCCAGGACAGGCCTTCGGCTGGGGAGCTGTTTTTT	CASSQDRPSAGELFF
TRBV7-2	many	TRBJ2-2	.	TGTGCCAGCAGCTTAGGGCCGGGAAGCACCGGGGAGCTGTTTTTT	CASSLGPGSTGELFF
TRBV7-9	.	TRBJ1-6	.	TGTGCCAGCAGCTTAGGACGGGAATGGAATTCACCCCTCCACTTT	CASSLGREWNSPLHF
TRBV5-4	many	TRBJ2-3	TRBD2	TGTGCCAGCAGCTTGGGGTCTAGCGGGAGCACAGATACGCAGTATTTT	CASSLGSSGSTDTQYF
TRBV5-1	many	TRBJ1-2	TRBD1	TGCGCCAGCAGCTTTGCCGAGACAGGGCATTATGGCTACACCTTC	CASSFAETGHYGYTF
TRBV11-2	.	TRBJ2-5	TRBD1	TGTGCCAGCAGCCGGCTTAGGGGGCATGAGACCCAGTACTTC	CASSRLRGHETQYF
TRBV5-1	.	TRBJ2-3	.	TGCGCCAGCAGCCCCCCCAATCGGAGAGATACGCAGTATTTT	CASSPPNRRDTQYF
TRBV7-2	many	TRBJ2-5	TRBD1	TGTGCCAGCAGCTTAGACCGGGACAGGCCAGGGGAGACCCAGTACTTC	CASSLDRDRPGETQYF
TRBV6-1	many	TRBJ2-4	.	TGTGCCAGCAATTTAGACGGAGAAAACATTCAGTACTTC	CASNLDGENIQYF
TRBV2	many	TRBJ1-5	.	TGTGCCAGCAGTCTGATGGGACACAGCAATCAGCCCCAGCATTTT	CASSLMGHSNQPQHF
TRBV10-2	many	TRBJ1-1	.	TGCGCCAGCAGGGACCCAAACGGGAACACTGAAGCTTTCTTT	CASRDPNGNTEAFF
TRBV28	.	TRBJ2-7	.	TGTGCCAGCAGTCCCCACTTGTCAGTGGGCGAGCAGTACTTC	CASSPHLSVGEQYF
TRBV7-9	many	TRBJ2-5	TRBD2	TGTGCCAGCAGCCCGAGGCGGGAGATTCAAGAGACCCAGTACTTC	CASSPRREIQETQYF
TRBV7-9	many	TRBJ2-1	.	TGTGCCAGCAGCTTAATCCCTAGCGAGTACAATGAGCAGTTCTTC	CASSLIPSEYNEQFF
TRBV19	many	TRBJ1-2	.	TGTGCCAGTAGTATAGCACAGGGTGAGGATGGCTACACCTTC	CASSIAQGEDGYTF
TRBV9	.	TRBJ2-2	.	TGTGCCAGCAGCGCAACTTGGACATCGGGGCTCCTGAACACCGGGGAGCTGTTTTTT	CASSATWTSGLLNTGELFF
TRBV27	many	TRBJ2-7	TRBD1	TGTGCCAGCAGTTTATCCGACGACAGGGGTGAGCAGTACTTC	CASSLSDDRGEQYF
TRBV7-2	many	TRBJ2-2	.	TGTGCCAGCAGCTTCTCCAGGGACAACACCGGGGAGCTGTTTTTT	CASSFSRDNTGELFF
TRBV28	many	TRBJ1-2	.	TGTGCCAGCAGTTTGTCCGGGGGGATTGGGTATGGCTACACCTTC	CASSLSGGIGYGYTF
TRBV11-2	.	TRBJ1-1	.	TGTGCCAGCAGCTTAGGGTTCCAGGGAGAGATGAACACTGAAGCTTTCTTT	CASSLGFQGEMNTEAFF
TRBV29-1	many	TRBJ1-2	.	TGCAGCGTTGGAAGCGGGGGGCGGGGTGTCCATGGCTACACCTTC	CSVGSGGRGVHGYTF
TRBV29-1	.	TRBJ2-7	.	TGCAGCGGAGGGGAACCCTACGAGCAGTACTTC	CSGGEPYEQYF
TRBV20-1	.	TRBJ2-5	TRBD2	TGCAGTGCCCGGACTAGCGAGCAAGAGACCCAGTACTTC	CSARTSEQETQYF
TRBV5-1	many	TRBJ1-5	TRBD1	TGTGCCAGCAGTTTAGGGGGCGGCAATCAGCCCCAGCATTTT	CASSLGGGNQPQHF
TRBV12-3/TRBV12-4	many	TRBJ2-1	.	TGTGCCAGCAGCACAGGGGGGGGCAGTGAGCAGTTCTTC	CASSTGGGSEQFF
TRBV7-8	many	TRBJ2-2	.	TGTGCCAGCAGCAGGGGACCCAACACCGGGGAGCTGTTTTTT	CASSRGPNTGELFF